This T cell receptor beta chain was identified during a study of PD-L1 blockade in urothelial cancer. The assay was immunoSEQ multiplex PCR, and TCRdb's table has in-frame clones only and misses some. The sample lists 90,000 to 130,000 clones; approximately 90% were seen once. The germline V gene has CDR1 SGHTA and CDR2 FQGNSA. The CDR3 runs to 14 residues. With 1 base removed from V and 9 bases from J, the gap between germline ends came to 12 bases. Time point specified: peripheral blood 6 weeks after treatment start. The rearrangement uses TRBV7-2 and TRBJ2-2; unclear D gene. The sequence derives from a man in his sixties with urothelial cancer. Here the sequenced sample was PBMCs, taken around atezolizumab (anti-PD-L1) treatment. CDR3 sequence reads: CASSLGGSERELFF. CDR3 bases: TGTGCCAGCAGCTTAGGAGGATCGGAGCGGGAGCTGTTTTTT.